The 15 T cell receptor beta chains given below trace back to one sample, sequenced in a study of blood T cell repertoires in COVID-19. Assay: immunoSEQ multiplex PCR; the TCRdb copy retains only in-frame clones and omits some. The data show roughly 130,000 clones, about 92% seen once. The sequenced sample was peripheral blood. These receptors were collected from a man aged 55-75 years with COVID-19, enrolled during active disease.

V and J are TRBV30 and TRBJ2-1, with D perhaps matching TRBD1 (6 bases). The CDR3 loop spans 14 amino acids. Deletions cut 1 base from V and 9 bases from J, with 16 bases between. Germline CDR1 and CDR2: GTSNPN and SVGIG (reference sequence). CDR3 DNA: TGTGCCTGGAGTGAGGCTACAGGGTTCAGTGAGCAGTTCTTC. This translates into CAWSEATGFSEQFF.

This clone has a handful of counts. This chain links TRBV6-2 or TRBV6-3 with TRBJ2-7; 10 bases agree with TRBD2. The V and J ends lost 0 bases and 5 bases, in that order; junction bases with no gene match: 13. The germline V gene has CDR1 MNHEY and CDR2 SVGEGT. The CDR3 loop spans 18 amino acids. The CDR3 nucleotides read TGTGCCAGCAGTTACTCCCTCGGGCTAGCGGGAGCGGTCCACGAGCAGTACTTC. Translated: CASSYSLGLAGAVHEQYF.

The rearrangement links TRBV11-3 to TRBJ2-3; 10 bases map to TRBD1. Germline V gene data show CDR1 as SGHNT and CDR2 as YENEEA. The CDR3 sequence is 16 residues long. V lost 3 bases and J lost 3; bases outside the gene matches: 6. The CDR3 region is CASSFPGQGMTDTQYF. CDR3 nucleotides: TGTGCCAGCAGCTTTCCGGGACAGGGGATGACAGATACGCAGTATTTT.

The V gene is TRBV10-3, the J gene TRBJ2-1; 8 bases map to TRBD2. The CDR3 runs 15 residues. The junction had 10 bases not matched to a gene; V was cut back by 4 bases and J by 8 bases. The germline CDR1 and CDR2 sequences are ENHRY and SYGVKD. CDR3 in DNA: TGTGCCATCAGTGCCGGGAGCGGGAGAGCAGATGAGCAGTTCTTC. It is translated as CAISAGSGRADEQFF.

The rearrangement links TRBV7-2 to TRBJ2-7; 8 nucleotides agree with TRBD1. J lost 5 bases, V lost 6 bases, and 9 bases had no gene match. Per the germline V gene, CDR1 is SGHTA and CDR2 is FQGNSA. This CDR3 has 14 residues. CDR3 in amino acids: CASRQGQERDEQYF. The CDR3 nucleotides are TGTGCCAGCAGACAGGGACAGGAGCGAGACGAGCAGTACTTC.

The chain carries TRBV7-9 and TRBJ2-7; tentatively, D is TRBD1 (6 bases). Germline CDR1 is SEHNR and CDR2 is FQNEAQ (reference sequence). V was cut by 5 bases and J by 6 bases, with 23 bases left in between. The CDR3 is made up of 16 amino acids. CDR3 nucleotides: TGTGCCAGCAGCAAAAAGGGAGTGACAGGCTCGGGCGAGCAGTACTTC. It encodes CASSKKGVTGSGEQYF. Full variable domain (outside the CDR3, taken from reference TRBV7-9 and TRBJ2-7): DTGVSQNPRHKITKRGQNVTFRCDPISEHNRLYWYRQTLGQGPEFLTYFQNEAQLEKSRLLSDRFSAERPKGSFSTLEIQRTEQGDSAMYLCASSKKGVTGSGEQYFGPGTRLTVT.

This clone appeared a few times. CDR3 residues: CASSPTGTGVYEQYF. For the CDR3, the DNA is TGTGCCAGCAGCCCGACGGGGACAGGAGTCTACGAGCAGTACTTC. V is TRBV7-2 and J is TRBJ2-7; 8 nucleotides match TRBD1. The CDR3 runs 15 residues. Germline V lookup: CDR1 SGHTA, CDR2 FQGNSA. V was pared by 5 bases and J by 3 bases, with 9 bases of the junction left unmatched.

The chain carries TRBV2 and TRBJ1-2; tentatively, D is TRBD1 (6 bases). The CDR3 sequence is 15 residues long. Trimming took 3 bases from V and 0 from J, leaving 11 bases between them. Germline assignment: CDR1 SNHLY and CDR2 FYNNEI. The CDR3 is CASSDGQLANYGYTF. In nucleotides, the CDR3 is TGTGCCAGCAGTGATGGACAGCTAGCTAACTATGGCTACACCTTC.

The chain recombines TRBV24-1 with TRBJ2-1, with 9 nucleotides matching TRBD2. V trimming: 1 base; J trimming: 6 bases; junction bases outside the gene matches: 6. The CDR3 consists of 16 residues. Looked up from germline, CDR1 is KGHDR and CDR2 is SFDVKD. The CDR3 DNA reads TGTGCCACCAGTGATTTCCATAGCGGGAGCTTCAATGAGCAGTTCTTC. Protein sequence: CATSDFHSGSFNEQFF.

The J gene is TRBJ1-5, the V gene TRBV25-1, with D possibly TRBD1 on 6 matching bases. The CDR3 loop spans 14 amino acids. Deletions cut 2 bases from V and 5 bases from J, with 10 bases between. Germline-derived CDR1 and CDR2 are MGHDK and SYGVNS. DNA for the CDR3: TGTGCCAGCAGTGAAATAGGACAGCATCAGCCCCAGCATTTT. It codes for CASSEIGQHQPQHF.

This rearrangement joins TRBV4-3 to TRBJ2-7, with a weak D call TRBD1 (5 bases). This CDR3 is 15 amino acids long. The ends were cut back, 0 bases at V and 3 bases at J, with 12 bases in the middle. Germline V lookup: CDR1 LGHNA, CDR2 YSLEER. The CDR3 protein is CASSQDRKGDYEQYF. CDR3 coding DNA: TGCGCCAGCAGCCAAGATCGGAAAGGGGACTACGAGCAGTACTTC.

The rearrangement joins TRBV19 to TRBJ2-3; 7 nucleotides align to TRBD2. The CDR3 length is 17 residues. J gave up 0 bases and V 4 bases, and 10 bases lay outside the gene matches. The V gene's germline CDR1 is LNHDA and CDR2 SQIVND (reference sequence). CDR3 sequence: CASSTPREETSTDTQYF. CDR3 nucleotide sequence: TGTGCCAGTAGTACCCCCCGGGAGGAGACTAGCACAGATACGCAGTATTTT.

V usage is TRBV24-1 and J usage is TRBJ2-7, with D perhaps matching TRBD1 (6 bases). Germline assignment: CDR1 KGHDR and CDR2 SFDVKD. The V gene lost 3 bases and the J gene lost 5 bases, with 13 bases spanning the gap. The CDR3 has 14 residues. DNA of the CDR3: TGTGCCACCAGTGATATAGATCAGGGGAACGAGCAGTACTTC. It encodes CATSDIDQGNEQYF.

This rearrangement joins TRBV12-5 to TRBJ2-2, with 7 bases fitting TRBD2. The CDR3 runs to 14 residues. The J segment lost 4 bases and the V segment lost 5 bases, leaving 4 bases of the junction unmatched. Germline-derived CDR1 and CDR2 are LGHNT and FRNRAP. The CDR3 bases are TGTGCTAGTGGTCCGGGACTAAGCACCGGGGAGCTGTTTTTT. Translation gives CASGPGLSTGELFF. The full variable domain, rest sourced from reference TRBV12-5 and TRBJ2-2, is DARVTQTPRHKVTEMGQEVTMRCQPILGHNTVFWYRQTMMQGLELLAYFRNRAPLDDSGMPKDRFSAEMPDATLATLKIQPSEPRDSAVYFCASGPGLSTGELFFGEGSRLTVL.

J is TRBJ2-1 and V is TRBV28; D perhaps matches TRBD2 (6 bases). Trimming took off 6 bases at V and 0 bases at J, with 12 bases between the two ends. This CDR3 comprises 15 residues. Germline-derived CDR1 and CDR2 are MDHEN and SYDVKM. The CDR3 protein is CASSDPGVSYNEQFF. CDR3 nucleotide sequence: TGTGCCAGCAGCGACCCGGGGGTCTCCTACAATGAGCAGTTCTTC.